This TCR beta chain was sequenced in a study of memory CD4+ T cells and cytomegalovirus serostatus. Study-wide background: Of the healthy Belgian adults, under 10 were CMV seropositive and approximately 24 seronegative.

Germline loops: CDR1 LGHNA, CDR2 YSLEER. V lost 0 bases and J lost 5, with 13 bases in between. The CDR3 consists of 15 residues. The sort gate was single viable CD3+CD4+CD8-CD45RO+ cells for memory CD4+ T cells. Serostatus was set by detecting CMV pp150, pp28, p38, p52 IgG. After thawing, CD4+ T cells were positively selected. For this clone: Its antigen remains unidentified.

Clones were sequenced by immunoSEQ multiplex PCR, and TCRdb holds only the in-frame ones, with some missing. The sample includes tens of thousands of clones, around three quarters of them seen just once. Broader study findings: The CMV-associated TCR signature appears largely within the CD4+ memory repertoire.

The chain has TRBV4-3 and TRBJ2-5; D not certain. The clonotype originates from an adult in good health and CMV-seronegative. The sequencing input was memory CD4+ T cells from blood. DNA for the CDR3: TGCGCCAGCAGCCAAGATCCGGACCGGGCGGAGACCCAGTACTTC. Amino acid sequence: CASSQDPDRAETQYF.